The clone carrying this T cell receptor beta chain was seen a few times. Its antigen is still unknown. After 5'RACE with constant-segment primers, TCR alpha and TCR beta cDNA libraries carrying sample barcodes and UMIs were obtained. TCRdb itself ran the 5' RACE reads through MiXCR, one entry per CDR3 protein. The table includes approximately 350,000 distinct CDR3 sequences, approximately 12% detected once. CDR1 and CDR2 (germline): DFQATT, SNEGSKA (reference sequence). The CDR3 loop spans 14 amino acids. V was pared by 0 bases and J by 5 bases, with 6 bases of the junction left unmatched. The entry originates in a study of T-cell memory formation after mild COVID-19. Study context: Clusters of TCRs were largely donor specific.

Overall study results and limits: Confirmation of SARS-CoV-2 specificity was lacking for second-wave clones peaking day 37. Pre-infection memory held some responding clones, suggesting pre-existing cross-reactive T cells responded.

The sequence was obtained from a man between 18 and 35 years old who had mild COVID-19 (a few samples of this study predate the infection). Cell type and time point are not known. The chain recombines TRBV20-1 with TRBJ2-5, with TRBD1 matching 7 bases. Sequenced material: PBMCs or a T cell subset sorted from them (not recorded which). The DNA of the CDR3 is TGCAGTGCTAGAGATCGGACAGGCGGGGAGACCCAGTACTTC. It is translated as CSARDRTGGETQYF.